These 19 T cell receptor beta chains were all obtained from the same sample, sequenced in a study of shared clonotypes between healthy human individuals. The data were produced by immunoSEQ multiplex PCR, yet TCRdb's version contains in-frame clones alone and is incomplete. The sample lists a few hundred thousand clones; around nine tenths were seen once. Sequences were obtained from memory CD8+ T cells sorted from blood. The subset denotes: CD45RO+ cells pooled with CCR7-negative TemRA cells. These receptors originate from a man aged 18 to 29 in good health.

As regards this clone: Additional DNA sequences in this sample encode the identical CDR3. The CDR3 spells CASSYSRTGTDTQYF. The CDR3 DNA sequence: TGTGCCAGCAGTTACTCCCGGACCGGCACAGATACGCAGTATTTT. The rearrangement joins TRBV6-5 to TRBJ2-3; D remains unclear. Germline-derived CDR1 and CDR2 are MNHEY and SVGAGI. V shed 0 bases and J shed 1 base, with 8 bases lying between them. The CDR3 is 15 amino acids.

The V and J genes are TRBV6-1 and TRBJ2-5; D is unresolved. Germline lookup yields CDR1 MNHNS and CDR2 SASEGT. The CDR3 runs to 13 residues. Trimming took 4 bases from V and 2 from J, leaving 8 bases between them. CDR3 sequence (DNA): TGTGCCAGCAGTGCCTGGCTACAAGAGACCCAGTACTTC. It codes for CASSAWLQETQYF.

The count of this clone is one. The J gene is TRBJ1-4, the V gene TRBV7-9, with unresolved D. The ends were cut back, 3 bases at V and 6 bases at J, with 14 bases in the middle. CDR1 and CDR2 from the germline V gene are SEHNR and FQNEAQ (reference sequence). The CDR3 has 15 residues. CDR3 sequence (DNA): TGTGCCAGCAGCTTCCCCCTCGGGCTAGATGAAAAACTGTTTTTT. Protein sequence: CASSFPLGLDEKLFF.

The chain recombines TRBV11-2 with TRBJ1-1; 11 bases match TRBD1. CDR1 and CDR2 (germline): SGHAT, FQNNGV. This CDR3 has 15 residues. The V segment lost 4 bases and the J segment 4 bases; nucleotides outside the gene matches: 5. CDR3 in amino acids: CASSSWTGGFTEAFF. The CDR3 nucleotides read TGTGCCAGCAGCTCTTGGACAGGGGGCTTCACTGAAGCTTTCTTT.

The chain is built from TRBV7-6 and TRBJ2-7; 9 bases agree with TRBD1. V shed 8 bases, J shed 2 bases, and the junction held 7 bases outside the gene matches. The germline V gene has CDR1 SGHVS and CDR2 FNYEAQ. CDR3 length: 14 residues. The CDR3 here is CASRSGTGPYEQYF. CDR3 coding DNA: TGTGCCAGCCGTTCCGGGACAGGGCCCTACGAGCAGTACTTC. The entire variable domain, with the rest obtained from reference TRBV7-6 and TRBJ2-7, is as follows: GAGVSQSPRYKVTKRGQDVALRCDPISGHVSLYWYRQALGQGPEFLTYFNYEAQQDKSGLPNDRFSAERPEGSISTLTIQRTEQRDSAMYRCASRSGTGPYEQYFGPGTRLTVT.

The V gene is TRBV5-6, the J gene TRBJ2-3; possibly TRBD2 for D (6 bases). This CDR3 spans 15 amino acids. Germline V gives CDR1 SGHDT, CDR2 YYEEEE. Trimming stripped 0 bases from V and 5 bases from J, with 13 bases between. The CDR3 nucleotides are TGTGCCAGCAGCTTGGAACTAGCCGGGGGAGATACGCAGTATTTT. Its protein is CASSLELAGGDTQYF.

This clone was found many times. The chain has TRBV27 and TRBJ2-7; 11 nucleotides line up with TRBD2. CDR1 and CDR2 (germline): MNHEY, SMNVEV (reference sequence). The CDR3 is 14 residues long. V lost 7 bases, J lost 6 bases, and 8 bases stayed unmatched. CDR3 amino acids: CASTYSGRAREQYF. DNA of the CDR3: TGTGCCAGCACCTATAGCGGGAGGGCTCGCGAGCAGTACTTC.

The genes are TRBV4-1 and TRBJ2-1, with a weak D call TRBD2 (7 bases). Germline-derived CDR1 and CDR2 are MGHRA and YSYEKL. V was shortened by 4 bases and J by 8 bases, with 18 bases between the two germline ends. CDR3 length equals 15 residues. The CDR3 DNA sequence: TGCGCCAGCAGCCCCGGACGGGGGGCGGGAGATGAGCAGTTCTTC. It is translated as CASSPGRGAGDEQFF.

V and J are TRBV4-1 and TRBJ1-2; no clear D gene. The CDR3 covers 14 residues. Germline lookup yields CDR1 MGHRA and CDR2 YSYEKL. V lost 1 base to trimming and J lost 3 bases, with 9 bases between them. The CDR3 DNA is TGCGCCAGCAGCCAAGCAGAAAGGGACTATGGCTACACCTTC. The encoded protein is CASSQAERDYGYTF.

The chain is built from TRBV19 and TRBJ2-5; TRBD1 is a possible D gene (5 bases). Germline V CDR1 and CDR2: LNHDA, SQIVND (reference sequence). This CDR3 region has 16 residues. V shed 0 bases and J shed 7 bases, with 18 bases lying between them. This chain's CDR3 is CASSIDLSGFQGTQYF. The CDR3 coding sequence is TGTGCCAGTAGTATAGATCTCTCAGGTTTTCAGGGGACCCAGTACTTC.

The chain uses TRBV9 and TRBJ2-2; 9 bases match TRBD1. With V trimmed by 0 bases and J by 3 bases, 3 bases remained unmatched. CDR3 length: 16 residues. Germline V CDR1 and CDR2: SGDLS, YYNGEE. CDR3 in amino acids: CASSVVGQGYTGELFF. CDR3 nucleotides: TGTGCCAGCAGCGTAGTTGGACAGGGGTACACCGGGGAGCTGTTTTTT.

The CDR3 here is CASSQEGTLSSGNTIYF. CDR3 nucleotide sequence: TGTGCCAGCAGCCAAGAAGGGACATTAAGCTCTGGAAACACCATATATTTT. The rearrangement links TRBV4-2 to TRBJ1-3, with D possibly matching TRBD1 (6 bases). The germline V and J ends were trimmed by 0 bases and 0 bases, with 12 bases remaining between them. Germline values: CDR1 LGHNA, CDR2 YNFKEQ. This CDR3 region has 17 residues.

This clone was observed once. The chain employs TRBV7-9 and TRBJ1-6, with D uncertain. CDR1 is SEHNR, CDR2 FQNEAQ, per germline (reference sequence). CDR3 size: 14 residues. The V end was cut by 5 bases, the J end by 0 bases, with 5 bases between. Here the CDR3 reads CASSPSSYNSPLHF. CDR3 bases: TGTGCCAGCAGCCCTAGCTCCTATAATTCACCCCTCCACTTT.

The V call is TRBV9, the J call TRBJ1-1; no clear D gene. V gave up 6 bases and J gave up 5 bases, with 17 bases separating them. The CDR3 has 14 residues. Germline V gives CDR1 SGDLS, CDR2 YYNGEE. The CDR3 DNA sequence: TGTGCCAGCACCGGCGGGGTAGGGAGGACTGAAGCTTTCTTT. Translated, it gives CASTGGVGRTEAFF.

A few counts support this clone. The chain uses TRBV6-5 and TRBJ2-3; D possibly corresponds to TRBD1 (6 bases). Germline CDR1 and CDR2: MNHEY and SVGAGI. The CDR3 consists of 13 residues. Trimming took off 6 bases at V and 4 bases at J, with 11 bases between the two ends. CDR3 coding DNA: TGTGCCAGCAGCAATACAGGGCCAGATACGCAGTATTTT. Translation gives CASSNTGPDTQYF.

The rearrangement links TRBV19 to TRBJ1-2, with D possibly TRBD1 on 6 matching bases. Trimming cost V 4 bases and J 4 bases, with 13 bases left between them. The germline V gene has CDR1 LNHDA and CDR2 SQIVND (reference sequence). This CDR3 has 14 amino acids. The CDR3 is CASSTLTGGYGYTF. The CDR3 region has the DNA TGTGCCAGTAGTACTCTGACAGGAGGCTATGGCTACACCTTC.

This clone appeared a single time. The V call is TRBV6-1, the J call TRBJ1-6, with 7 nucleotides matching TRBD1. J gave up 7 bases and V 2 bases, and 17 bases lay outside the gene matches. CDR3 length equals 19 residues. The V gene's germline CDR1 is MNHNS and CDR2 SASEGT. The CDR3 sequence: CASSEFGTVPEALNSPLHF. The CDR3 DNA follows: TGTGCCAGCAGTGAATTTGGGACAGTCCCAGAAGCCCTCAATTCACCCCTCCACTTT.

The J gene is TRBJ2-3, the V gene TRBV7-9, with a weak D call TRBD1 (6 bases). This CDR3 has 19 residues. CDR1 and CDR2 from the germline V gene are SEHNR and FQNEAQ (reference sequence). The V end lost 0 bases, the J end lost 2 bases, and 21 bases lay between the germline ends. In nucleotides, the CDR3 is TGTGCCAGCAGCTTAGCGCTAAGGCGGACAGAGAAACCCACAGATACGCAGTATTTT. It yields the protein CASSLALRRTEKPTDTQYF. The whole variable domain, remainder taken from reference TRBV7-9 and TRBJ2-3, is DTGVSQNPRHKITKRGQNVTFRCDPISEHNRLYWYRQTLGQGPEFLTYFQNEAQLEKSRLLSDRFSAERPKGSFSTLEIQRTEQGDSAMYLCASSLALRRTEKPTDTQYFGPGTRLTVL.

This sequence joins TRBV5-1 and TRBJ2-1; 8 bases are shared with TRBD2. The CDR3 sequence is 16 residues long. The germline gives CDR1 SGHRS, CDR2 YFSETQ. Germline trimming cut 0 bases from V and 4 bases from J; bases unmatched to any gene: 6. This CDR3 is CASSLDVGGRYNEQFF. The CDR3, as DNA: TGCGCCAGCAGCTTGGATGTAGGCGGGAGGTACAATGAGCAGTTCTTC.